The 6 T cell receptor beta chains presented below share a single source sample, sequenced in a study of PD-1 blockade in classical Hodgkin lymphoma. Here immunoSEQ multiplex PCR was the method, and the copy in TCRdb shows in-frame clones only, minus some. The sample gives about 85,000 clones, about 90% of which show up once; over 2% is in the top ten. Every patient was affected by relapse after autologous stem cell transplantation, while exposure to brentuximab vedotin was not uniform. The sequences come from peripheral blood mononuclear cells (PBMCs), collected before the second cycle of nivolumab. The receptor source for this set is a human donor with classical Hodgkin lymphoma.

The chain joins TRBV28 to TRBJ1-5; no clear D. The germline V and J ends were trimmed by 2 bases and 0 bases, with 5 bases remaining between them. This CDR3 spans 14 amino acids. Germline assignment: CDR1 MDHEN and CDR2 SYDVKM. The CDR3 spells CASSLVYSNQPQHF. Written as DNA, the CDR3 is TGTGCCAGCAGTTTAGTTTATAGCAATCAGCCCCAGCATTTT.

The chain employs TRBV7-9 and TRBJ1-5; 10 nucleotides match TRBD1. This CDR3 has 13 residues. V lost 5 bases to trimming and J lost 7 bases; unmatched junction nucleotides: 2. Germline CDR1 reads SEHNR; CDR2 reads FQNEAQ (reference sequence). The CDR3 nucleotides read TGTGCCAGCAGCACGACAGGGGGCCAGCCCCAGCATTTT. Amino acids: CASSTTGGQPQHF.

Details on this clone: At one boundary the junction diverges from the germline segment, which might be a read error. The chain recombines TRBV7-7 with TRBJ1-4; D may be TRBD1 (6 bases). CDR1 is SSHAT and CDR2 is FNYEAQ in the germline V gene (reference sequence). The CDR3 contains 15 residues. The CDR3 DNA follows: TGTGCTAGCAGCTCCGGGACAAAACAAGGGGAAAAACTGTTTTTT. Translating gives CASSSGTKQGEKLFF.

The chain combines TRBV19 with TRBJ2-7, with a tentative D call TRBD2 (5 bases). Germline-derived CDR1 and CDR2 are LNHDA and SQIVND (reference sequence). This CDR3 region has 16 residues. With 6 bases removed from V and 4 bases from J, the gap between germline ends came to 22 bases. The CDR3, as DNA: TGTGCCAGTAGGCAACCAGGTGAGAGCGGATTATACGAGCAGTACTTC. This codes for CASRQPGESGLYEQYF.

The chain has TRBV9 and TRBJ2-6, with D possibly matching TRBD2 (6 bases). CDR3 length: 18 residues. The ends were cut back, 4 bases at V and 7 bases at J, with 24 bases in the middle. Germline loops: CDR1 SGDLS, CDR2 YYNGEE. CDR3 bases: TGTGCCAGCAGCCCCTGGGGGGTCCCTGTCGATGGCGCCAACGTCCTGACTTTC. Translating it yields CASSPWGVPVDGANVLTF.

The V call is TRBV5-4, the J call TRBJ1-1, with no clear D. Trimming removed 4 bases from V and 2 bases from J, with 12 bases in between. This CDR3 comprises 14 residues. Germline assignment: CDR1 SGHNT and CDR2 YYREEE (reference sequence). In DNA form, the CDR3 reads TGTGCCAGCAGCCCCTCCGCGACTAACACTGAAGCTTTCTTT. Protein product: CASSPSATNTEAFF. Using reference TRBV5-4 and TRBJ1-1 for the parts outside the CDR3, the full variable domain is ETGVTQSPTHLIKTRGQQVTLRCSSQSGHNTVSWYQQALGQGPQFIFQYYREEENGRGNFPPRFSGLQFPNYSSELNVNALELDDSALYLCASSPSATNTEAFFGQGTRLTVV.